This T cell receptor beta chain was observed in a study of shared clonotypes between healthy human individuals. Study processing details: Sequence data from immunoSEQ were junction-only and lacked quality scores; consequently, filtering differed. Measured with immunoSEQ multiplex PCR; TCRdb has only the in-frame clones, and not every one. For V, J and clone size, that table is used; D and trimming come from the DNA. The table shows roughly 2.5 million clones, with more than 90% occurring only once. The origin of this receptor is a man between 18 and 35 years old in good health. Specimen: naive CD4+ T cells sorted from blood. Subset of the sample: CD45RA+ positively selected.

CDR3 protein: CASSPEWGGELFF. CDR3 DNA sequence: TGTGCCAGCAGCCCGGAGTGGGGCGGGGAGCTGTTTTTT. The rearrangement uses TRBV5-6 and TRBJ2-2; D is uncertain. The CDR3 loop spans 13 amino acids. In germline, CDR1 is SGHDT, CDR2 YYEEEE. The V and J ends lost 4 bases and 7 bases respectively, with 11 bases between them.